This TCR beta chain was sequenced in a study of T cell repertoires in cytomegalovirus infection. About the research overall: Used in the study were CMV epitopes, some recently identified and HLA-C-restricted, others well-studied and HLA-B-restricted. Evidence of both CMV infection and a matching HLA type came from public TCR beta signatures. The study, taken as a whole, reports: HLA-C-restricted CMV-specific TCR beta clonotypes were dominant in the ex vivo response.

This clonotype was seen ten or more times. What it binds is unknown. TCRdb re-called the reads through MiXCR, storing one row per CDR3 protein. The data contain tens of thousands of distinct CDR3 sequences, roughly 39% of them singletons. The CDR3 is 15 amino acids. V shed 7 bases and J shed 10 bases, with 20 bases lying between them. This chain connects TRBV12-3 or TRBV12-4 to TRBJ1-6; TRBD1 might be the D (5 bases). The clonotype was recovered from a human donor in good health (CMV status not recorded). Some clones in this sample may be carry-over from other donors' samples. The sequencing used CD8+ T cells from cultured PBMCs, collected from culture after CMV antigen stimulation. CDR3 amino acids: CASTLEKGTGSPLHF. As DNA, the CDR3 is TGTGCCAGCACCTTGGAGAAGGGGACGGGGTCACCCCTCCACTTT.